This TCR beta chain came from a study of cytomegalovirus exposure and HLA in healthy donors. Points from the study as a whole: Productive rates of about 87% or about 30% were seen for most TCR beta V segments in an earlier analysis. The sole available immune exposure information was CMV serostatus. Later, an analysis found that common viral pathogens appeared to be linked with several of the most significant clusters.

With respect to this clone: Its antigen is still unknown.

Use of 60 Vbeta and 13 Jbeta primers characterized the PCR. The assay was immunoSEQ multiplex PCR, and TCRdb's table has in-frame clones only and misses some. The data hold over 200,000 clones, with roughly 80% observed a single time. This TCR came from a man aged 40-55 years in good health and CMV-seropositive. Sample: PBMCs.

The CDR3 sequence: CASSLQGHSNQPQHF. The CDR3 DNA is TGTGCCAGCTCCCTACAGGGTCATAGCAATCAGCCCCAGCATTTT. The chain joins TRBV18 to TRBJ1-5; D might be TRBD1 (6 bases). From germline, CDR1 is KGHSH and CDR2 LQKENI. The CDR3 runs 15 residues. V was shortened by 6 bases and J by 0 bases, with 12 bases between the two germline ends.